The 5 T cell receptor beta chains presented below share a single source sample, sequenced in a study of T-cell reconstitution after alpha-beta-depleted transplantation in children. Using unique molecular identifiers, the investigators prepared the TCRbeta library. TCRdb independently ran MiXCR on the PCR reads; one entry per CDR3 protein. The profile shows some 460,000 distinct CDR3 sequences, around 15% of them singletons. The sample here was PBMCs, mostly from graft donor cells, taken 360 days after TCRalphabeta/CD19-depleted stem cell transplant. The receptors were sampled from a boy under two years old who had a stem cell transplant for Wiskott-Aldrich syndrome, so the T cells may come from the graft donor.

This clonotype was detected a few times. CDR3 sequence (DNA): TGTGCCAGCAGCCTCCCAACTTTATCAGGGGGGACCCAGTACTTC. It is translated as CASSLPTLSGGTQYF. The chain is built from TRBV3-1 and TRBJ2-5, with TRBD1 matching over 7 bases. The CDR3 has 15 amino acids. CDR1 and CDR2 (germline): LGHDT, YNNKEL (reference sequence). The ends lost 4 bases at V and 7 bases at J; junction bases unmatched: 12.

This clonotype was seen a few times. J is TRBJ2-1 and V is TRBV4-3, with D maybe TRBD2 (6 bases). The germline CDR1 and CDR2 sequences are LGHNA and YSLEER. The CDR3 is 14 amino acids. V was pared by 4 bases and J by 7 bases, with 14 bases between. CDR3 region: CASSRLVWGNEQFF. The CDR3 DNA reads TGCGCCAGCAGCCGACTAGTTTGGGGGAATGAGCAGTTCTTC.

The chain is built from TRBV12-3 or TRBV12-4 and TRBJ2-2; maybe TRBD2 (6 bases). Trimming left V 6 bases short and J 7 bases short, with 15 bases between. The CDR3 sequence is 14 residues long. CDR3 nucleotide sequence: TGTGCCAGCAGCTACACTCCTAGCGTCGGGGAGCTGTTTTTT. Translating gives CASSYTPSVGELFF.

The gene calls are TRBV28 and TRBJ2-3; 7 bases line up with TRBD1. Per the germline V gene, CDR1 is MDHEN and CDR2 is SYDVKM. The CDR3 spans 11 residues. J lost 8 bases, V lost 6 bases, and 2 bases had no gene match. The CDR3 DNA reads TGTGCCAGCAGGTCAGGGGGTACGCAGTATTTT. This sequence encodes CASRSGGTQYF. Full variable domain (missing parts from reference TRBV28 and TRBJ2-3): DVKVTQSSRYLVKRTGEKVFLECVQDMDHENMFWYRQDPGLGLRLIYFSYDVKMKEKGDIPEGYSVSREKKERFSLILESASTNQTSMYLCASRSGGTQYFGPGTRLTVL.

The genes are TRBV12-3 or TRBV12-4 and TRBJ2-1, with 11 nucleotides matching TRBD2. The J segment lost 13 bases and the V segment lost 6 bases, leaving 8 bases of the junction unmatched. The length of the CDR3 is 13 residues. The CDR3 here is CASRNLLAGAQFF. DNA for the CDR3: TGTGCCAGCAGGAATTTACTAGCGGGGGCCCAGTTCTTC.